This T cell receptor beta chain was sequenced in a study of blood T cell repertoires in COVID-19. About the study: The United States, Italy and Spain provided the acute and convalescent COVID-19 samples.

Germline lookup yields CDR1 MNHEY and CDR2 SMNVEV (reference sequence). With 3 bases removed from V and 0 bases from J, the gap between germline ends came to 9 bases. This CDR3 spans 15 amino acids. TCRdb's copy holds only in-frame clones and misses some; the assay was immunoSEQ multiplex PCR. The repertoire holds about 50,000 clones, roughly 89% seen once, with around two fifths in the top ten. Patients in Seattle were enrolled during active infection, then followed longitudinally. The V and J genes are TRBV27 and TRBJ1-5; possibly TRBD1 for D (6 bases). This TCR derives from a woman aged 60-75 years with COVID-19, enrolled during active disease. The sequenced sample was peripheral blood. The CDR3 region is CASSLTGHSNQPQHF. The CDR3 DNA reads as TGTGCCAGCAGTTTGACAGGTCATAGCAATCAGCCCCAGCATTTT.